This TCR beta chain is from a study of cytotoxic CD8 clonotypes in ibrutinib-treated CLL. Points from the study as a whole: Pretreatment clonality was elevated relative to age-matched healthy donors and paralleled circulating CD8+ T-cell counts. A difference in sampling times existed between sustained-remission and progressing patients.

The junction had 4 bases not matched to a gene; V was cut back by 0 bases and J by 2 bases. Germline assignment: CDR1 SGHRS and CDR2 YFSETQ. The CDR3 spans 15 residues. Remarks on this clone: The antigen is undetermined.

Targeted sequencing depth ranged from 1 in 200,000 to 1 in 1 million T cells. The method was immunoSEQ multiplex PCR; TCRdb's version includes in-frame clones alone and lacks a portion of them. The sample has over 100,000 clones; 70% to 90% are singletons. This receptor was identified in a human donor with chronic lymphocytic leukemia. The rearrangement uses TRBV5-1 and TRBJ2-7, with 8 bases aligning to TRBD1. Sequenced here: PBMCs, sampled after 24 months of ibrutinib treatment. DNA for the CDR3: TGCGCCAGCAGCTTGGGGACAGGGCAAGCCTACGAGCAGTACTTC. Amino acids: CASSLGTGQAYEQYF.